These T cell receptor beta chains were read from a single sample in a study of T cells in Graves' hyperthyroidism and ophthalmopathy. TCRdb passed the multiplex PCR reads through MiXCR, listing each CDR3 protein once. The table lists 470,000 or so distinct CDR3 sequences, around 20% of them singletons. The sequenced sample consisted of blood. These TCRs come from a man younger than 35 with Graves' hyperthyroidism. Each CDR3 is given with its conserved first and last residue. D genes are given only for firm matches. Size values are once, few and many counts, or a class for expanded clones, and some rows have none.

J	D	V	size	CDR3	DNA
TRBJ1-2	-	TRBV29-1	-	CSVGSGGGYTF	TGCAGCGTTGGAAGCGGGGGTGGCTACACCTTC
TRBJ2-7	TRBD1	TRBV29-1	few	CSVRDSAYEQYF	TGCAGCGTTCGGGACAGCGCCTACGAGCAGTACTTC
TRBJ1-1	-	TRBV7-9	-	CASSFEGGTEAFF	TGTGCCAGCAGCTTCGAAGGCGGCACTGAAGCTTTCTTT
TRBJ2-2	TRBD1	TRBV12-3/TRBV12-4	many	CASSSSGGPTRELFF	TGTGCCAGCAGTTCGTCAGGGGGCCCCACCCGGGAGCTGTTTTTT
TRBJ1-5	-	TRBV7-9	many	CASSLGGSDQPQHF	TGTGCCAGCAGCTTAGGGGGCTCTGATCAGCCCCAGCATTTT
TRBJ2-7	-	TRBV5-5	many	CASSFTGRTYEQYF	TGTGCCAGCAGCTTCACCGGACGAACCTACGAGCAGTACTTC
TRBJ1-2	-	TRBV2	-	CASGEVTKLFGYTF	TGTGCCAGCGGCGAAGTGACAAAACTCTTTGGCTACACCTTC
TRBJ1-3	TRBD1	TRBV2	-	CASSLDRGPYTIYF	TGTGCCAGCAGTCTCGACAGGGGGCCATACACCATATATTTT
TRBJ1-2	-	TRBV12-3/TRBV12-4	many	CASSSGGREYGYTF	TGTGCCAGCAGTTCGGGGGGGCGCGAGTATGGCTACACCTTC
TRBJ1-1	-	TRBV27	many	CASSLDPGAPNTEAFF	TGTGCCAGCAGTCTCGATCCAGGGGCACCGAACACTGAAGCTTTCTTT
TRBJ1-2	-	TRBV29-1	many	CSVEDRGIHGYTF	TGCAGCGTTGAAGACAGGGGAATACATGGCTACACCTTC
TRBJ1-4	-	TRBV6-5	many	CASSYSWGKNEKLFF	TGTGCCAGCAGTTACTCGTGGGGGAAAAATGAAAAACTGTTTTTT
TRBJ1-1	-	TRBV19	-	CASSSPTRNTEAFF	TGTGCCAGTAGTTCCCCGACCCGGAACACTGAAGCTTTCTTT
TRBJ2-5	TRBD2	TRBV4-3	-	CASSPGLAKETQYF	TGCGCCAGCAGCCCGGGACTAGCGAAGGAGACCCAGTACTTC
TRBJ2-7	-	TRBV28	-	CASRYSGGYEQYF	TGTGCCAGCAGGTACTCAGGGGGGTACGAGCAGTACTTC
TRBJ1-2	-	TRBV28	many	CASKRGGSPGYTF	TGTGCCAGCAAAAGGGGAGGGTCGCCCGGCTACACCTTC
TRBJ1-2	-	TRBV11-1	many	CASSSLIGGIYYGYTF	TGTGCCAGCAGCTCACTGATCGGGGGCATCTACTATGGCTACACCTTC
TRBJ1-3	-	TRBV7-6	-	CASSLAAGVGNTIYF	TGTGCCAGCAGCTTAGCGGCGGGGGTTGGAAACACCATATATTTT
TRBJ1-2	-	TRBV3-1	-	CASSPPEANYGYTF	TGTGCCAGCAGCCCCCCCGAGGCTAACTATGGCTACACCTTC
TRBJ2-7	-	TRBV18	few	CASSPPSSRPGYEQYF	TGTGCCAGCTCACCACCCTCCTCGAGGCCTGGCTACGAGCAGTACTTC
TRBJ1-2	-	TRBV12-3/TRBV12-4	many	CASMGRAEGYTF	TGTGCCAGCATGGGTAGGGCCGAGGGCTACACCTTC
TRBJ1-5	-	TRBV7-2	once	CASSPRWGGNQPQHF	TGTGCCAGCAGCCCCAGGTGGGGGGGCAATCAGCCCCAGCATTTT
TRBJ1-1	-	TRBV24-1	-	CATSGSSGTGELNTEAFF	TGTGCCACCAGTGGTTCCTCCGGGACGGGGGAACTGAACACTGAAGCTTTCTTT
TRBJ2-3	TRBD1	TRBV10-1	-	CASSEGTGVVYTQYF	TGCGCCAGCAGTGAAGGGACAGGGGTCGTGTATACGCAGTATTTT
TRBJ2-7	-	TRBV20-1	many	CSARRDEQYF	TGCAGTGCTAGAAGGGACGAGCAGTACTTC
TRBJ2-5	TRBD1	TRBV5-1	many	CASSRDRGEETQYF	TGCGCCAGCAGCCGGGACAGGGGAGAGGAGACCCAGTACTTC